This entry concerns a single T cell receptor (beta chain). As handled by the study authors: Estimation of nucleated cell counts relied on the amplification of reference gene primers. The data were produced by immunoSEQ multiplex PCR, yet TCRdb's version contains in-frame clones alone and is incomplete. V and J calls and clone size come straight from that table; D and trimming were deduced from the DNA. The sample records about 170,000 clones, roughly nine tenths being singletons. The CDR3 has 13 residues. CDR1 is SGHRS and CDR2 is YFSETQ in the germline V gene. Trimming left V 4 bases short and J 5 bases short, with 9 bases between. These data come from a study of blood T cell repertoires in COVID-19.

The clonotype was recovered from a woman aged 60-75 years with COVID-19, enrolled during active disease. Material: peripheral blood. This chain uses TRBV5-1 with TRBJ2-2; D unclear. The CDR3 loop is CASSLLSTGELFF. The CDR3 nucleotides are TGCGCCAGCAGCCTCCTCAGTACCGGGGAGCTGTTTTTT.